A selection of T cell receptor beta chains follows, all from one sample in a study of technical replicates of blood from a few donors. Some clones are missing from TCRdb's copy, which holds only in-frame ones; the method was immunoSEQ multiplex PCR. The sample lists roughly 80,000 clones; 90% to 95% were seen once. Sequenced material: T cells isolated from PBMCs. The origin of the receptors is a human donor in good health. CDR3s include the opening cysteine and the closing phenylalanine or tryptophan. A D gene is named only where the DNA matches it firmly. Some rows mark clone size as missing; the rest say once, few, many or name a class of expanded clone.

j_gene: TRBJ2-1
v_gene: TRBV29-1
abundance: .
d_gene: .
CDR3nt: TGCAGCGTTGAAGGGGTCGGCGGGAATGAGCAGTTCTTC
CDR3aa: CSVEGVGGNEQFF

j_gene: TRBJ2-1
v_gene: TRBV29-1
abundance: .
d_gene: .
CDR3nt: TGCAGCGTTGTCGGGGGATGGATCAATGAGCAGTTCTTC
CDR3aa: CSVVGGWINEQFF

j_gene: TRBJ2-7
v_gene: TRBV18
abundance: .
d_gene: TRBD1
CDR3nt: TGTGCCAGCTCACGCGACAGGGGTAGCTCCTACGAGCAGTACTTC
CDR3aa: CASSRDRGSSYEQYF

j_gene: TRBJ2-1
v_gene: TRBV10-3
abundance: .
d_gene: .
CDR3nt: TGTGCCATCAGCCCCACAACTAGCATCAGTCCCAATGAGCAGTTCTTC
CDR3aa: CAISPTTSISPNEQFF

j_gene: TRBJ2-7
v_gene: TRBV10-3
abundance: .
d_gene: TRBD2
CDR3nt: TGTGCCATCAGTGTAGCGGGAGAAGCCTACGAGCAGTACTTC
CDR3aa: CAISVAGEAYEQYF

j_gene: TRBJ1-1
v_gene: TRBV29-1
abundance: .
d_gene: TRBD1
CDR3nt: TGCAGCGCGGGACAGGGGGCCATAGTGGGCACTGAAGCTTTCTTT
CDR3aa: CSAGQGAIVGTEAFF

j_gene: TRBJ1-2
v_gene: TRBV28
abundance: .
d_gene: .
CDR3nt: TGTGCCGGACGCATGCGGGGGAACTATGGCTACACCTTC
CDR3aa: CAGRMRGNYGYTF

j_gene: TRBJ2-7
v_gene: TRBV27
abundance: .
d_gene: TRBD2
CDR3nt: TGTGCCAGCAGTTTAGAACTAGCGAACACCTACGAGCAGTACTTC
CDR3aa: CASSLELANTYEQYF

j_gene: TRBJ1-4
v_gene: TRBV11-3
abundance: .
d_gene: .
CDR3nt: TGTGCCACCCAGACAGTCGGGAATGAAAAACTGTTTTTT
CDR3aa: CATQTVGNEKLFF

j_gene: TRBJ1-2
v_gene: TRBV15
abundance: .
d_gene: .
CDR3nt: TGTGCCACCAGCGGCCGGGCTAACTATGGCTACACCTTC
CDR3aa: CATSGRANYGYTF

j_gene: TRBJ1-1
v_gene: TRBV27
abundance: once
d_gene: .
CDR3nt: TGTGCCAGCAGTTTCGCCGGGGAAGCTTTCTTT
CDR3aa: CASSFAGEAFF

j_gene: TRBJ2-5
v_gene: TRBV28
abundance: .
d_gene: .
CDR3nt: TGTGCCAGCAGTTCCCTCGGCGGGCGTGAAGAGACCCAGTACTTC
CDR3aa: CASSSLGGREETQYF

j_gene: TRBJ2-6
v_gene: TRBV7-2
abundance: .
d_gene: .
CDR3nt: TGTGCCAGCAGCTTAGGCTCAGGGGCAGGGGCCAACGTCCTGACTTTC
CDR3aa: CASSLGSGAGANVLTF

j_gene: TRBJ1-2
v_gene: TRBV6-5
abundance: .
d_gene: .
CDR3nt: TGTGCCAGCAGTTACTCGAGAGGAACGGCATCTGGCTACACCTTC
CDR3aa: CASSYSRGTASGYTF

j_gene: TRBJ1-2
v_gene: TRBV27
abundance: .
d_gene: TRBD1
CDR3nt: TGTGCCAGCAGGGTAGGACAGGGGTCAAGCTACACCTTC
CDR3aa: CASRVGQGSSYTF

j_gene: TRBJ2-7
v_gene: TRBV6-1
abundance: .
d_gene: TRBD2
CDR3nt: TGTGCCAGCAGTGGAATTACTAGCGGAGCTTCCTACGAGCAGTACTTC
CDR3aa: CASSGITSGASYEQYF

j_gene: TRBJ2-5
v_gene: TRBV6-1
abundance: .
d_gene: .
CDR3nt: TGTGCCAGCAGTGACATCAGCGGAGGGTACCAAGAGACCCAGTACTTC
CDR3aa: CASSDISGGYQETQYF

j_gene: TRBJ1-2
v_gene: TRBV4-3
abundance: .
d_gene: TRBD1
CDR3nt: TGCGCCAGCAGCCGTTCACAACTACCGGGACAGGGGTATGGCTACACCTTC
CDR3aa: CASSRSQLPGQGYGYTF

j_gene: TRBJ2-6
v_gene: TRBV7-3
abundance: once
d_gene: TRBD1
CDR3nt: TGTGCCAGCAGCGGGACAGGAGCCAACGTCCTGACTTTC
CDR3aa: CASSGTGANVLTF

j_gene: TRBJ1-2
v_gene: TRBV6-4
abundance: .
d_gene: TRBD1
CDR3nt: TGTGCCAGCAGTGAGTCCGGGACAGGGGGCGGAAATGGCTACACCTTC
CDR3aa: CASSESGTGGGNGYTF

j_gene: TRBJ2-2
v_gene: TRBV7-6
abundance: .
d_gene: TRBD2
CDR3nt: TGTGCCAGCAGCTCACTAGCGGGCGGCGGGGAGCTGTTTTTT
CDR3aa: CASSSLAGGGELFF

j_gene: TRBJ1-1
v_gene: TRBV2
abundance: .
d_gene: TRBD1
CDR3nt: TGTGCCAGCGCCGAACAGGGGGCGCGGAGCACTGAAGCTTTCTTT
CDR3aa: CASAEQGARSTEAFF

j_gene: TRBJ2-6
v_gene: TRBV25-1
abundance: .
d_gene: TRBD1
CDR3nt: TGTGCCAGCAGTGGACCGGGACAGGACTTCTCTGGGGCCAACGTCCTGACTTTC
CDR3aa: CASSGPGQDFSGANVLTF

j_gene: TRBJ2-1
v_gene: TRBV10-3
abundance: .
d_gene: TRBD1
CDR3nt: TGTGCCATCAGAACCGGACAGGGAAAGGGCAATGAGCAGTTCTTC
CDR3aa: CAIRTGQGKGNEQFF

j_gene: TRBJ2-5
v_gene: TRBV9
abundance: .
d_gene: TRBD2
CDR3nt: TGTGCCAGCAGCGCGGGACTAGCGGGAGCGGAGACCCAGTACTTC
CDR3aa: CASSAGLAGAETQYF

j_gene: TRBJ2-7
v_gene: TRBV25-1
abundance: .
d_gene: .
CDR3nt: TGTGCCAGCAGTGAATATAGAGGGCTCGAGCAGTACTTC
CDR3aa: CASSEYRGLEQYF

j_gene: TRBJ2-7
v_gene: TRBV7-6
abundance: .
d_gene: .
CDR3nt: TGTGCCAGCAGCGAAAGGGACTTGCCCTACGAGCAGTACTTC
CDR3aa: CASSERDLPYEQYF

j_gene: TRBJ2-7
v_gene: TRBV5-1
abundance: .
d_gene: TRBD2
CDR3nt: TGCGCCAGCAGCTTGACTAGCGGGAGGGCCTCGGGCGAGCAGTACTTC
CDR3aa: CASSLTSGRASGEQYF

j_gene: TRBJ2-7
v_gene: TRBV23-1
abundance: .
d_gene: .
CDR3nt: TGCGCCAGCAGTCAAGACGGGAGTTACGAGCAGTACTTC
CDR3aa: CASSQDGSYEQYF

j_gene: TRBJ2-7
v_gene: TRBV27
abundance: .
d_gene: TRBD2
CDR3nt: TGTGCCAGCAGTTGGGGAGCGGGAAACTACGAGCAGTACTTC
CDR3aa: CASSWGAGNYEQYF

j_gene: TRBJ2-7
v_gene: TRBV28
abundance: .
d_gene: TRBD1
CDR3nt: TGTGCCAGCAGTCTTCCCCGTCCGGGACAGGCCTACGAGCAGTACTTC
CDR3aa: CASSLPRPGQAYEQYF

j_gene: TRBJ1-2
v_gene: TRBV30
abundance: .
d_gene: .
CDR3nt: TGTGCCGGGAGCAAGCCCGGCTACACCTTC
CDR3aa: CAGSKPGYTF

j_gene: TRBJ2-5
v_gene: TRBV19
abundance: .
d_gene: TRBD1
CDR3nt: TGTGCCAGTATGAGGCAGGGGGCAGAGACCCAGTACTTC
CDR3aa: CASMRQGAETQYF

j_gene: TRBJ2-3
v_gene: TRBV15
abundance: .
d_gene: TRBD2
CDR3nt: TGTGCCACCGAGGCGGGAGGGTACCCAGATACGCAGTATTTT
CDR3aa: CATEAGGYPDTQYF

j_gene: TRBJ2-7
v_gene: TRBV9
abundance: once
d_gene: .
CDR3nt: TGTGCCAGCAGCCGGAGGGGATACGAGCAGTACTTC
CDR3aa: CASSRRGYEQYF

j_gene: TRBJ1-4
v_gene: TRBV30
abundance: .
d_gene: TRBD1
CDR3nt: TGTGCCTGGAGGGCCGGGACAGGGAGTGGAAAACTGTTTTTT
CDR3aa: CAWRAGTGSGKLFF

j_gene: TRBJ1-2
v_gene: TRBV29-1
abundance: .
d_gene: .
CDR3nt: TGCAGCGCTGAATTTGGCTCCTATGGCTACACCTTC
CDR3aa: CSAEFGSYGYTF

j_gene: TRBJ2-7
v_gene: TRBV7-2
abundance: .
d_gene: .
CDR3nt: TGTGCCAGCAGAAGGGGTATAGATTACGAGCAGTACTTC
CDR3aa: CASRRGIDYEQYF

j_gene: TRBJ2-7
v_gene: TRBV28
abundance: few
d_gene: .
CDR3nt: TGTGCCAGCAGTCTACCAGCGACAGGCTTAGGATACGAGCAGTACTTC
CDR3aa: CASSLPATGLGYEQYF

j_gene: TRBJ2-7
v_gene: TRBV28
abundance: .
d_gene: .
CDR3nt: TGTGCCAGCAGCCTGCGCGAGCAGTACTTC
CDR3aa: CASSLREQYF

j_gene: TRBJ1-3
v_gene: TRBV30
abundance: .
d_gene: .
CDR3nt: TGTGCCTGGCAATTGAGCACAGTGGGAAACACCATATATTTT
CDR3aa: CAWQLSTVGNTIYF

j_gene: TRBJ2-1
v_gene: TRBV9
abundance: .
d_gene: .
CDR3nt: TGTGCCAGCAGCGCCCTGGGAGGAGGGCCGTACAATGAGCAGTTCTTC
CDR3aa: CASSALGGGPYNEQFF

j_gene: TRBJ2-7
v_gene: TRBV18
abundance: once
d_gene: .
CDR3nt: TGTGCCAGCTCACCTATCGGGAGTGGTGGCGAGCAGTACTTC
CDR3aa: CASSPIGSGGEQYF

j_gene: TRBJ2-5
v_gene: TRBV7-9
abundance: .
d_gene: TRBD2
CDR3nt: TGTGCCAGCAGCTTAGTGGCGGGAGGGCCTATCGAGACCCAGTACTTC
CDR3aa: CASSLVAGGPIETQYF

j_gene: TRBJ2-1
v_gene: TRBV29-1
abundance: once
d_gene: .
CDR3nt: TGCAGCGGCCAAACTTATTCTTACAATGAGCAGTTCTTC
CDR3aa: CSGQTYSYNEQFF

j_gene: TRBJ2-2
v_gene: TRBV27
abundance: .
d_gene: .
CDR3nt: TGTGCCAGCAGTTTATCTAGTCCGCCCACCGGGGAGCTGTTTTTT
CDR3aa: CASSLSSPPTGELFF

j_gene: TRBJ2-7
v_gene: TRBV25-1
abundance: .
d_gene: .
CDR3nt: TGTGCCAGCAGGCAAAGGACAACCTCCTACGAGCAGTACTTC
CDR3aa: CASRQRTTSYEQYF

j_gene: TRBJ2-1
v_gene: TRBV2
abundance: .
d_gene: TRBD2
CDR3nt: TGTGCCAGCAGGGCGCGTGGGACTAGTTACAACAATGAGCAGTTCTTC
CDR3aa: CASRARGTSYNNEQFF

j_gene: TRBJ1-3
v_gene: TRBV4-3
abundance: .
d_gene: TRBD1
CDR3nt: TGCGCCAGCAGCCAAACCCCCTCGACAGGGGAGTCTGGAAACACCATATATTTT
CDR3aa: CASSQTPSTGESGNTIYF

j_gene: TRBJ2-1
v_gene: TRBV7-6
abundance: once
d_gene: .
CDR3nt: TGTGCCAGCAGCTTGTTAGCGGACAATGAGCAGTTCTTC
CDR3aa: CASSLLADNEQFF

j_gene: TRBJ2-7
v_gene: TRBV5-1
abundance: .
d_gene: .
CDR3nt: TGCGCCAGCAGCCATGGAGGGGAATACTCCTACGAGCAGTACTTC
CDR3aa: CASSHGGEYSYEQYF

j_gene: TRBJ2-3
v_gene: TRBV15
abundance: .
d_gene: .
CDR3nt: TGTGCCACCACGAGAAGACAGACAACCTCAGATACGCAGTATTTT
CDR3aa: CATTRRQTTSDTQYF

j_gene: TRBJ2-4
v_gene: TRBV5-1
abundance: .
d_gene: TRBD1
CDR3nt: TGCGCCAGCAGCTTTGGGGGTCCGGACAGGGGGTACATTCAGTACTTC
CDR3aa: CASSFGGPDRGYIQYF

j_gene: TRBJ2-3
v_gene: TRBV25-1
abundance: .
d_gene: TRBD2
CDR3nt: TGTGCCTGTAGCGGGAGGGCCGCAGATACGCAGTATTTT
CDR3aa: CACSGRAADTQYF

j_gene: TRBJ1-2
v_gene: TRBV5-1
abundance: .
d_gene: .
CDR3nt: TGCGCCAGCACCAACCCCCGGGGAGGGGGCTATGGCTACACCTTC
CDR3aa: CASTNPRGGGYGYTF

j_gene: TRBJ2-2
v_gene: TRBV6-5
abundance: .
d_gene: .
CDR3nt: TGTGCCAGCAGCCGAATTCAACAGGGCACCGGGGAGCTGTTTTTT
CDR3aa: CASSRIQQGTGELFF

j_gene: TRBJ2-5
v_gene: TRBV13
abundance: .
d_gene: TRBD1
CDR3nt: TGTGCCAGCAGATTACAGGGGTTGGAGACCCAGTACTTC
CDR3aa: CASRLQGLETQYF

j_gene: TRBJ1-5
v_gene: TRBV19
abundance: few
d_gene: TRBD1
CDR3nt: TGTGCCAGTAGTAGTGGGACAGGGGTTCAGCCCCAGCATTTT
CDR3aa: CASSSGTGVQPQHF

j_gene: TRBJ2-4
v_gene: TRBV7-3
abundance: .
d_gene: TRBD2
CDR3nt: TGTGCCAGCAGCTTACTAGCGGGAGGGCCCGGAAACATTCAGTACTTC
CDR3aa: CASSLLAGGPGNIQYF

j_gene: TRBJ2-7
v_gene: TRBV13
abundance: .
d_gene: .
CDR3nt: TGTGCCAGCAGCTCCCCTTTTGGCGTGGAGGGGGCTTACGAGCAGTACTTC
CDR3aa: CASSSPFGVEGAYEQYF